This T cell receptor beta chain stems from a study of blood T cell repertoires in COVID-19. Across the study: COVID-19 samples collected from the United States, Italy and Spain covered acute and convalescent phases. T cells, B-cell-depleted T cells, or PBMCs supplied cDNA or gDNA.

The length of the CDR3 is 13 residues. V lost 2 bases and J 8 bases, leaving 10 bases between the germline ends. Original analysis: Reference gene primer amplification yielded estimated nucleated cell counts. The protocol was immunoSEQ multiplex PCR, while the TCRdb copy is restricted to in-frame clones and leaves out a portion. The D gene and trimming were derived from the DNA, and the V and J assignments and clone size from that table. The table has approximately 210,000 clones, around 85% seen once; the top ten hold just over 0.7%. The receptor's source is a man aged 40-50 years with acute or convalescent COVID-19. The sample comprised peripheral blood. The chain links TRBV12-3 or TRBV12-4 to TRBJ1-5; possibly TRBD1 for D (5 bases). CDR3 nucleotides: TGTGCCAGCAGTTTACGGGACTTTGAGCCCCAGCATTTT. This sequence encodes CASSLRDFEPQHF.